A selection of T cell receptor beta chains follows, all from one sample in a study of blood T cell repertoires in COVID-19. TCRdb keeps only in-frame clones here, not all; method: immunoSEQ multiplex PCR. Of about 110,000 clones in the sample, around four fifths are singletons; the top ten hold 7.9%. Sequenced input: peripheral blood. These receptors were obtained from a man between 65 and 85 years old with acute or convalescent COVID-19. CDR3s include the opening cysteine and the closing phenylalanine or tryptophan. D genes are given only for firm matches.

D	V	J	CDR3
NA	TRBV5-6	TRBJ2-3	CASNLGARTDTQYF
NA	TRBV2	TRBJ2-7	CALRAGTSYEQYF
NA	TRBV19	TRBJ1-2	CASRSEAAYGYTF
NA	TRBV24-1	TRBJ2-1	CATSDSGEYEQFF
TRBD2	TRBV2	TRBJ2-6	CASADPGLAISGANVLTF
TRBD1	TRBV30	TRBJ1-2	CAWSHGQGGGYTF
TRBD1	TRBV28	TRBJ2-2	CASSKGTGERVELFF
NA	TRBV12-3/TRBV12-4	TRBJ2-4	CASSLRGRMYF
NA	TRBV18	TRBJ1-1	CASSPAAVRGGNTEAFF
TRBD2	TRBV5-1	TRBJ2-1	CASSPNPSGGHNEQFF
TRBD1	TRBV27	TRBJ1-3	CASRDRVGNTIYF
NA	TRBV10-2	TRBJ1-1	CASSASSGGGTEAFF
NA	TRBV28	TRBJ1-2	CASSPAGTLEGPFYTF
NA	TRBV9	TRBJ1-3	CASSVAGHFSGNTIYF
TRBD1	TRBV5-1	TRBJ2-6	CASSGAGGPGANVLTF
NA	TRBV24-1	TRBJ1-2	CATSDPREGNYGYTF
TRBD2	TRBV9	TRBJ2-3	CASGRTSGSTDTQYF
NA	TRBV7-9	TRBJ1-2	CASSVQGDYGYTF
TRBD1	TRBV28	TRBJ2-3	CASSFQGQGIGADTQYF
TRBD2	TRBV5-6	TRBJ2-3	CASSELSGRQDTQYF
TRBD2	TRBV5-1	TRBJ2-5	CASSLAGGRVQETQYF
TRBD1	TRBV9	TRBJ2-4	CASSPDDRATNHNKNIQYF
TRBD1	TRBV5-1	TRBJ2-3	CASSLVTLQGAGTDTQYF
TRBD1	TRBV23-1	TRBJ2-7	CASFRDRGSYEQYF
NA	TRBV4-2	TRBJ1-2	CASSQDRAGYYGYTF
TRBD1	TRBV2	TRBJ1-5	CASSEANRGQPQHF
TRBD1	TRBV24-1	TRBJ1-1	CATKGQGVLGTEAFF
NA	TRBV5-1	TRBJ2-1	CASRTGNNEQFF
NA	TRBV19	TRBJ1-6	CASSIRRDSPLHF
TRBD1	TRBV5-6	TRBJ2-5	CASSPTGEFGETQYF
TRBD1	TRBV2	TRBJ1-2	CASFGAGGLSDYGYTF
TRBD2	TRBV19	TRBJ2-3	CASSTSSGSTDTQYF
NA	TRBV19	TRBJ1-2	CASSPNRDYGYTF
TRBD2	TRBV7-6	TRBJ2-1	CASSLVPSGGPGSYNEQFF
NA	TRBV15	TRBJ2-3	CATSRSLVENTQYF
TRBD1	TRBV5-1	TRBJ1-2	CASSLDGQGGSYGYTF
NA	TRBV19	TRBJ2-2	CASSIPGYTGELFF
TRBD1	TRBV7-3	TRBJ2-1	CASSLTGRQGGLNEQFF
TRBD1	TRBV5-1	TRBJ2-5	CASSTLRGQGLETQYF
NA	TRBV27	TRBJ2-7	CASSSLRADEQYF
TRBD1	TRBV11-2	TRBJ2-5	CASTYALGGKTQYF
NA	TRBV5-6	TRBJ2-5	CASSFWGEETQYF
TRBD1	TRBV3-1/TRBV3-2	TRBJ1-1	CASSRTGTVRDTEAFF
TRBD1	TRBV28	TRBJ2-2	CASSLLDRAGELFF
TRBD1	TRBV19	TRBJ2-7	CATSRDRGYEQYF
TRBD1	TRBV25-1	TRBJ2-2	CASSEQTGGWNTGELFF
TRBD1	TRBV6-4	TRBJ2-2	CASRRQGANTGELFF
TRBD1	TRBV2	TRBJ1-5	CASSHIRTGDNQPQHF
NA	TRBV6-1	TRBJ1-3	CASSEAYVGAGGNTIYF
TRBD1	TRBV3-1/TRBV3-2	TRBJ1-1	CASSHLPGTGYTTEAFF
TRBD1	TRBV3-1/TRBV3-2	TRBJ2-5	CASRMGTGQETQYF
TRBD1	TRBV18	TRBJ1-5	CASSEGTGGSQPQHF
TRBD1	TRBV6-6	TRBJ2-1	CASSDRGDEQFF
NA	TRBV19	TRBJ1-1	CASSKYRVNTEAFF